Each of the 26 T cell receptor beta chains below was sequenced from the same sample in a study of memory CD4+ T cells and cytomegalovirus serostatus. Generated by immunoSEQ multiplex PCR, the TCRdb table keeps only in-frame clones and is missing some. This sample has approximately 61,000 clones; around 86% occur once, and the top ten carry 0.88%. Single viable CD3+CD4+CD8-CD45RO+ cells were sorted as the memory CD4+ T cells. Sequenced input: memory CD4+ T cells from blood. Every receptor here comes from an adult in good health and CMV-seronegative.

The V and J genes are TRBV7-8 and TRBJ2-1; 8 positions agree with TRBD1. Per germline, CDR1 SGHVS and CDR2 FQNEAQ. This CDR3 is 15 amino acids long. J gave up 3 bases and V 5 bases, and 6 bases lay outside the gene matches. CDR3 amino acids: CASSLDRAFYNEQFF. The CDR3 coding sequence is TGTGCCAGCAGCCTGGACAGGGCTTTCTACAATGAGCAGTTCTTC.

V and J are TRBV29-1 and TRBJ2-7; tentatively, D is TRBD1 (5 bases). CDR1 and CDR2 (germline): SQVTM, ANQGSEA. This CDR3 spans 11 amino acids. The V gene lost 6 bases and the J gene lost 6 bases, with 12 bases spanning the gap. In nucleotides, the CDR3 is TGCAGCGTCTCCGACAGTGGCGAGCAGTACTTC. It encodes CSVSDSGEQYF.

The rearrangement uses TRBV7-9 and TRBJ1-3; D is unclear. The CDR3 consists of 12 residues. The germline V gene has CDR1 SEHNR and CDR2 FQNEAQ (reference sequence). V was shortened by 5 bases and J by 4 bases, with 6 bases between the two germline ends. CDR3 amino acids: CASSQQGNTIYF. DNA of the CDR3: TGTGCCAGCAGCCAACAAGGAAACACCATATATTTT.

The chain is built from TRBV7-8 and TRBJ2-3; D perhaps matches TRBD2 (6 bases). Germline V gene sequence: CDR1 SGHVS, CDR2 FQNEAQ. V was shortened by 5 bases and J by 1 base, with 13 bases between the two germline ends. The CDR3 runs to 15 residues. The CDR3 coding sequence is TGTGCCAGCAGCCTAACCGGGAGCCGCACAGATACGCAGTATTTT. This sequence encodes CASSLTGSRTDTQYF.

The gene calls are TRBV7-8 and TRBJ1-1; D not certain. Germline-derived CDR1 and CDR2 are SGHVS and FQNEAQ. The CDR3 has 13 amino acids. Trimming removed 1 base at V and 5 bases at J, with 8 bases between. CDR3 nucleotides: TGTGCCAGCAGCTTAGAATTGGTAACTGAAGCTTTCTTT. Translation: CASSLELVTEAFF.

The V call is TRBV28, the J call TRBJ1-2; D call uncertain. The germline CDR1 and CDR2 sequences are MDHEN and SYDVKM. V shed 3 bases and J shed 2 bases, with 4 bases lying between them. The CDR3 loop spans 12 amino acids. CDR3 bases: TGTGCCAGCAGTTTTACAAACTATGGCTACACCTTC. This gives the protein CASSFTNYGYTF.

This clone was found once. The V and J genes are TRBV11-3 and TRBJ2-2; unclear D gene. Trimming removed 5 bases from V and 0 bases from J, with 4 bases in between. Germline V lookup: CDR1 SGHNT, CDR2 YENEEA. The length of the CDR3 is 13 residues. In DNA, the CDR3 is TGTGCCAGCAGCGCGCCGAACACCGGGGAGCTGTTTTTT. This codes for CASSAPNTGELFF.

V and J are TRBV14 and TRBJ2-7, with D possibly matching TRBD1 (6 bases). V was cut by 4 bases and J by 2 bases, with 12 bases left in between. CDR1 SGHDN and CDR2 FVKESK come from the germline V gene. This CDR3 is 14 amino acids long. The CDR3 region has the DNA TGTGCCAGCAGCCTGGCAGGGGTAACCTACGAGCAGTACTTC. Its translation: CASSLAGVTYEQYF.

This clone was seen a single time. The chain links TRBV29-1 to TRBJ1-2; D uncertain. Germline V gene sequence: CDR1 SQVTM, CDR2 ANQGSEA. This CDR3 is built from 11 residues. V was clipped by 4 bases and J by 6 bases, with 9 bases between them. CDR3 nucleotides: TGCAGCGTTGTCGGCGGAGATGGCTACACCTTC. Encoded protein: CSVVGGDGYTF.

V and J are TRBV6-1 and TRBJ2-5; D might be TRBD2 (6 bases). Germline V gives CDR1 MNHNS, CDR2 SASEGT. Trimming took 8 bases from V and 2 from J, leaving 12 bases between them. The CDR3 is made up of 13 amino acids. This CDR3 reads CASLTRGQETQYF. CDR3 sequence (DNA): TGTGCCAGCCTCACCCGGGGGCAAGAGACCCAGTACTTC.

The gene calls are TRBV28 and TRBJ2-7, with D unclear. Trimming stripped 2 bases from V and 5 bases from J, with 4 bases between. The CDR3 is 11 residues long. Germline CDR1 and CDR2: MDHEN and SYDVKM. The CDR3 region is CASSLLNEQYF. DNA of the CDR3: TGTGCCAGCAGTTTACTTAACGAGCAGTACTTC.

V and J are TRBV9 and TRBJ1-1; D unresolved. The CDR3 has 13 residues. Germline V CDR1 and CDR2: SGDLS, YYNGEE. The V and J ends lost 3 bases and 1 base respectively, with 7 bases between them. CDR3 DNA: TGTGCCAGCAGCGCCTTAGGGAACACTGAAGCTTTCTTT. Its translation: CASSALGNTEAFF.

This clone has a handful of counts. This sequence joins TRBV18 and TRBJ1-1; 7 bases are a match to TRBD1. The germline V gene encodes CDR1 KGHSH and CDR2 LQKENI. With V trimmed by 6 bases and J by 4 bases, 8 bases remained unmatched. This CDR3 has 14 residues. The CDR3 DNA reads TGTGCCAGCTCCAGCGACAGGGTAGGCACTGAAGCTTTCTTT. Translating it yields CASSSDRVGTEAFF.

The CDR3 nucleotides are TGTGCCAGCAGCTTGGGATCCCGGACAGCGGATGGCTACACCTTC. Residues: CASSLGSRTADGYTF. This chain uses TRBV5-4 with TRBJ1-2; TRBD1 is a possible D gene (6 bases). Germline lookup yields CDR1 SGHNT and CDR2 YYREEE (reference sequence). Trimming removed 0 bases at V and 6 bases at J, with 15 bases between. The length of the CDR3 is 15 residues.

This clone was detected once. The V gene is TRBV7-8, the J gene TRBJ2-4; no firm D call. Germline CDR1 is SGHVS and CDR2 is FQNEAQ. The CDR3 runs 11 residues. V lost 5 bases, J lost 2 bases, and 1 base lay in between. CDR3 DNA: TGTGCCAGCAGCACCAAAAACATTCAGTACTTC. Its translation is CASSTKNIQYF.

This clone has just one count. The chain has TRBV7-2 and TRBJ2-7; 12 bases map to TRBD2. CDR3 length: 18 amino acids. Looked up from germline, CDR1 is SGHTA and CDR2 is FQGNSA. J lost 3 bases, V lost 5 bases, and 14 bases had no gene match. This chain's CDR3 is CASSLPRGTSGRLYEQYF. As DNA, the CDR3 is TGTGCCAGCAGCCTACCGAGGGGTACTAGCGGGAGGCTCTACGAGCAGTACTTC.

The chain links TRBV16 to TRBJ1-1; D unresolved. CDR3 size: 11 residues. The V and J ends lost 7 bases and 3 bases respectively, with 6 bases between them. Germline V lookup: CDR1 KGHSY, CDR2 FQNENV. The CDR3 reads CASTLHTEAFF. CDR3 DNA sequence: TGTGCCAGCACTCTCCACACTGAAGCTTTCTTT.

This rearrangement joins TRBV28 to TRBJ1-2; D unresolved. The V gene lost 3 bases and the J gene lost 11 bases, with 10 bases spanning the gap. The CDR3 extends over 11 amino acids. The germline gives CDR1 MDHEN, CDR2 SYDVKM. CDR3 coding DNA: TGTGCCAGCAGTTTCGGGAGGGATTACACCTTC. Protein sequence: CASSFGRDYTF.

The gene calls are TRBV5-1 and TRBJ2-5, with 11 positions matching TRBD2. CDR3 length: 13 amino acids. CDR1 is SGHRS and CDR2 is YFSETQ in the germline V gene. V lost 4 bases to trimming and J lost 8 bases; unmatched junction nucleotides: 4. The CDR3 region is CASSAGLAATQYF. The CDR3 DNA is TGCGCCAGCAGCGCGGGACTAGCGGCTACCCAGTACTTC.

CDR3 nucleotides: TGTGCCAGCACGGCAGCGGGGTTGAAGGAGACCCAGTACTTC. Translated: CASTAAGLKETQYF. V and J are TRBV28 and TRBJ2-5; 7 nucleotides agree with TRBD2. CDR3 length: 14 amino acids. Germline loops: CDR1 MDHEN, CDR2 SYDVKM. The J segment lost 5 bases and the V segment lost 7 bases, leaving 10 bases of the junction unmatched.

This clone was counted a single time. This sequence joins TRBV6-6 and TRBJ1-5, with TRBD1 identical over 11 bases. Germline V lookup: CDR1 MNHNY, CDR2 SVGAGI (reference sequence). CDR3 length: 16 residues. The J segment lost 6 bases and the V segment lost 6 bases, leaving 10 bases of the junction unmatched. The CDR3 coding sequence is TGTGCCAGCAGCCCCGGGGACAGGGGGTCCAGTCAGCCCCAGCATTTT. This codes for CASSPGDRGSSQPQHF.

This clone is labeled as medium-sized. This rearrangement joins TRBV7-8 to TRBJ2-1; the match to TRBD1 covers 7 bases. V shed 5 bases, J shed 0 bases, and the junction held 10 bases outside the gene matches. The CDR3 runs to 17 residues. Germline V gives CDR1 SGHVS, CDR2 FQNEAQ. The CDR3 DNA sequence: TGTGCCAGCAGCGGATCGGGACAGCAATACTCCTACAATGAGCAGTTCTTC. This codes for CASSGSGQQYSYNEQFF.

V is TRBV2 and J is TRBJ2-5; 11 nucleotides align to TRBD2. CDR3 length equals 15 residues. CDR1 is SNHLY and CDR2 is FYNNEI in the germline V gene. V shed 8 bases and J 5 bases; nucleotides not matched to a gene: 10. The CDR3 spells CASEDRLAGTETQYF. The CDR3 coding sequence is TGTGCCAGCGAGGACCGACTAGCGGGGACCGAGACCCAGTACTTC.

The DNA for the CDR3 is TGTGCCAGCAGTGCCCGGCAGAACCTCAACACTGAAGCTTTCTTT. It is translated as CASSARQNLNTEAFF. The genes are TRBV6-1 and TRBJ1-1; D call uncertain. V shed 4 bases and J shed 2 bases, with 14 bases lying between them. Per the germline V gene, CDR1 is MNHNS and CDR2 is SASEGT. This CDR3 spans 15 amino acids.

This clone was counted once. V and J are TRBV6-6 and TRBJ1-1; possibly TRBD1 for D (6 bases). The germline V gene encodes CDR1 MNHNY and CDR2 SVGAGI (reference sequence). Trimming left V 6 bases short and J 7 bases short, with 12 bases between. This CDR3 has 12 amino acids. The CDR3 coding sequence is TGTGCCAGCAGCCCAGGACAGTTTGAAGCTTTCTTT. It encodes CASSPGQFEAFF.

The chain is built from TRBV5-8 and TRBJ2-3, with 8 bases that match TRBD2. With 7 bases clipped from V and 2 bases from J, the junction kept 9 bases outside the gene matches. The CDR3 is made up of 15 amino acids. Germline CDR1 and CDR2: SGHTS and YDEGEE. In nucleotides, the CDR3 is TGTGCCAGCCCGAGGCGGGGGGCCTTCACAGATACGCAGTATTTT. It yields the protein CASPRRGAFTDTQYF.